These 18 T cell receptor beta chains share one sample of origin, sequenced in a study of monozygotic twins with inflammatory bowel disease. Following a re-call of the 5' RACE reads, TCRdb has one entry per CDR3 protein and lacks DNA. This repertoire includes about 450,000 distinct CDR3 sequences. Sequencing was done on a sample of blood. All receptors come from a human donor with ulcerative colitis or Crohn's disease, or a healthy co-twin of an affected twin (not recorded which).

The chain employs TRBV5-1 and TRBJ2-1; TCRdb names TRBD2, which stays unverified in the absence of DNA. The CDR3 consists of 14 residues. Germline CDR1 reads SGHRS; CDR2 reads YFSETQ. CDR3 residues: CASSWGLAGDEQFF.

The gene calls are TRBV5-5 and TRBJ1-6. This CDR3 is 12 amino acids long. CDR1 is SGHKS and CDR2 is YYEKEE in the germline V gene (reference sequence). The CDR3 here is CASSFYTSPLHF.

The chain carries TRBV29-1 and TRBJ1-1. CDR1 and CDR2 (germline): SQVTM, ANQGSEA. The CDR3 is made up of 13 amino acids. The chain's CDR3 is CSVEEGLNTEAFF. Filled out from reference TRBV29-1 and TRBJ1-1, the complete variable domain reads SAVISQKPSRDICQRGTSLTIQCQVDSQVTMMFWYRQQPGQSLTLIATANQGSEATYESGFVIDKFPISRPNLTFSTLTVSNMSPEDSSIYLCSVEEGLNTEAFFGQGTRLTVV.

The chain carries TRBV20-1 and TRBJ2-4; the D call from TCRdb, TRBD1, cannot be confirmed without DNA. Germline values: CDR1 DFQATT, CDR2 SNEGSKA (reference sequence). CDR3 length: 14 amino acids. The CDR3 sequence: CSARESDRGNIQYF.

This chain links TRBV12-3 or TRBV12-4 with TRBJ1-1; TCRdb gives TRBD1 as the D gene, but with no DNA this cannot be confirmed. This CDR3 is 16 amino acids long. CDR3 amino acids: CASRNPDRARNTEAFF.

CDR3 in amino acids: CASSSQGGNTIYF. This sequence joins TRBV5-4 and TRBJ1-3; TCRdb gives TRBD1 as the D gene, but with no DNA this cannot be confirmed. The CDR3 contains 13 residues. The germline gives CDR1 SGHNT, CDR2 YYREEE (reference sequence).

The rearrangement uses TRBV28 and TRBJ1-1. The germline gives CDR1 MDHEN, CDR2 SYDVKM. The CDR3 loop spans 14 amino acids. CDR3: CASSIAAAGTEAFF.

The CDR3 region is CASSLGTGEVYEQYF. V and J are TRBV5-1 and TRBJ2-7; the TCRdb D gene call, TRBD2, has no DNA to confirm it. This CDR3 region has 15 residues. Germline V CDR1 and CDR2: SGHRS, YFSETQ.

This chain uses TRBV27 with TRBJ2-1; absent DNA, TCRdb's TRBD2 call cannot be checked. The CDR3 has 14 amino acids. Germline loops: CDR1 MNHEY, CDR2 SMNVEV (reference sequence). The CDR3 region is CASRTSGAYNEQFF.

The chain combines TRBV6-1 with TRBJ1-1; with no DNA, the TCRdb D assignment of TRBD1 cannot be verified. Germline assignment: CDR1 MNHNS and CDR2 SASEGT. This CDR3 has 15 amino acids. CDR3 in amino acids: CASIRSGQMNTEAFF.

This chain connects TRBV29-1 to TRBJ2-1; the D call of TRBD1 rests on TCRdb alone, since no DNA is present to check it. This CDR3 contains 14 residues. CDR1 SQVTM and CDR2 ANQGSEA come from the germline V gene. CDR3 loop: CSVGWGGARNEQFF.

This sequence joins TRBV7-9 and TRBJ2-1; TCRdb selects TRBD1, and the lack of DNA leaves this call unchecked. The CDR3 consists of 15 residues. The germline gives CDR1 SEHNR, CDR2 FQNEAQ (reference sequence). The CDR3 sequence is CASSLVQGTYNEQFF.

The V and J genes are TRBV5-1 and TRBJ2-5; there is no DNA to check the TCRdb D call of TRBD2. This CDR3 comprises 15 residues. CDR1 and CDR2 from the germline V gene are SGHRS and YFSETQ. The chain's CDR3 is CASSLPEVVEETQYF.

This chain uses TRBV6-5 with TRBJ2-4. The germline V gene encodes CDR1 MNHEY and CDR2 SVGAGI. The CDR3 is 13 amino acids. CDR3 sequence: CASSPAAKNIQYF.

V is TRBV5-1 and J is TRBJ2-3; TCRdb lists TRBD2, though no DNA is available to test this call. Per the germline V gene, CDR1 is SGHRS and CDR2 is YFSETQ. CDR3 length equals 15 residues. This CDR3 is CASSLEGQKTDTQYF.

The rearrangement uses TRBV3-1 and TRBJ2-3; the TCRdb call, TRBD1, lacks DNA for checking. The CDR3 runs 16 residues. CDR1 is LGHDT and CDR2 is YNNKEL in the germline V gene (reference sequence). The CDR3 spells CASSQDRGRFTDTQYF.

CDR3 in amino acids: CASSPGTGGVENQPQHF. This chain connects TRBV12-3 or TRBV12-4 to TRBJ1-5; with no DNA, the TCRdb D assignment of TRBD1 cannot be verified. The CDR3 sequence is 17 residues long.

The CDR3 spells CASSPGLSNEKLFF. The chain couples TRBV11-2 to TRBJ1-4. The CDR3 length is 14 residues. The germline CDR1 and CDR2 sequences are SGHAT and FQNNGV.